These 29 T cell receptor beta chains share one sample of origin, sequenced in a study of control samples from healthy donors and cancer patients. Sequencing was performed with immunoSEQ multiplex PCR; in TCRdb, only in-frame clones are kept and a portion is missing. The data hold roughly 130,000 clones, with around nine tenths observed a single time. Sequences were obtained from blood. The receptors were gathered from a man younger than 30 in good health.

V usage is TRBV27 and J usage is TRBJ2-2; D may be TRBD2 (5 bases). CDR3 length equals 15 residues. V lost 2 bases to trimming and J lost 0 bases, with 7 bases between them. Germline V gene sequence: CDR1 MNHEY, CDR2 SMNVEV (reference sequence). The CDR3 reads CASSLSGPNTGELFF. CDR3 in DNA: TGTGCCAGCAGTTTAAGCGGCCCGAACACCGGGGAGCTGTTTTTT.

The chain uses TRBV29-1 and TRBJ2-5; D is tentatively TRBD1 or TRBD2 (5 bases each). Germline V CDR1 and CDR2: SQVTM, ANQGSEA. This CDR3 has 14 residues. V was shortened by 3 bases and J by 5 bases, with 16 bases between the two germline ends. CDR3 nucleotide sequence: TGCAGCGTTGACAAGAAGGGACCTGAGGAGACCCAGTACTTC. Translating gives CSVDKKGPEETQYF.

The chain joins TRBV3-1 (or the pseudogene TRBV3-2) to TRBJ1-2; possible D gene TRBD1, 6 bases. The CDR3 is 13 residues long. Between the trimmed V and J ends, which lost 4 bases and 4 bases, there was a span of 10 bases. Germline-derived CDR1 and CDR2 are LGHDT and YNNKEL (reference sequence). CDR3 amino acids: CASSLGTLYGYTF. CDR3 bases: TGTGCCAGCAGCCTCGGGACACTCTATGGCTACACCTTC.

The chain links TRBV11-3 to TRBJ1-4, with a possible D match to TRBD1 (5 bases). The CDR3 runs 15 residues. CDR1 and CDR2 (germline): SGHNT, YENEEA. V was trimmed by 0 bases and J by 3 bases, leaving 8 bases between them. The CDR3 spells CASSLDGGSNEKLFF. CDR3 sequence (DNA): TGTGCCAGCAGCTTAGACGGGGGATCTAATGAAAAACTGTTTTTT.

The V and J genes are TRBV27 and TRBJ2-6, with 7 bases that match TRBD1. V was clipped by 6 bases and J by 7 bases; unmatched bases: 6. In germline, CDR1 is MNHEY, CDR2 SMNVEV (reference sequence). There are 14 residues in the CDR3. CDR3 residues: CASSQGTAANVLTF. The CDR3 bases are TGTGCCAGCAGCCAAGGGACAGCAGCCAACGTCCTGACTTTC.

The chain has TRBV19 and TRBJ1-2, with 9 nucleotides matching TRBD1. The CDR3 is made up of 15 amino acids. Germline CDR1 reads LNHDA; CDR2 reads SQIVND (reference sequence). V was clipped by 5 bases and J by 4 bases; unmatched bases: 8. In DNA, the CDR3 is TGTGCCAGTAGTTCACTGACAGGGGGTGCCTATGGCTACACCTTC. It codes for CASSSLTGGAYGYTF.

This clone was counted once. J is TRBJ2-7 and V is TRBV2; D ambiguous. The germline V gene encodes CDR1 SNHLY and CDR2 FYNNEI. The CDR3 contains 18 residues. The V gene lost 2 bases and the J gene lost 1 base, with 21 bases spanning the gap. The CDR3 sequence is CASSELAQAAPSSYEQYV. In DNA, the CDR3 is TGTGCCAGCAGTGAATTAGCCCAGGCCGCCCCGTCATCCTACGAGCAGTACGTC.

The chain employs TRBV5-1 and TRBJ2-3; D gene ambiguous. V was trimmed by 6 bases and J by 1 base, leaving 12 bases between them. Germline CDR1 and CDR2: SGHRS and YFSETQ. The CDR3 runs 14 residues. The CDR3 spells CASTTERGTDTQYF. In DNA, the CDR3 is TGCGCCAGCACCACGGAAAGGGGCACAGATACGCAGTATTTT.

This chain links TRBV6-5 with TRBJ2-2; D may be TRBD1 (6 bases). The CDR3 covers 16 residues. Germline-derived CDR1 and CDR2 are MNHEY and SVGAGI. The ends were cut back, 4 bases at V and 1 base at J, with 13 bases in the middle. CDR3 sequence reads: CASSSLQGRNTGELFF. CDR3 DNA sequence: TGTGCCAGCAGTTCCCTTCAGGGGAGGAACACCGGGGAGCTGTTTTTT.

This sequence joins TRBV24-1 and TRBJ2-6; D is perhaps TRBD1 (5 bases). Trimming pared 5 bases from V and 1 base from J, leaving 8 bases between. There are 15 residues in the CDR3. Germline assignment: CDR1 KGHDR and CDR2 SFDVKD. In nucleotides, the CDR3 is TGTGCCACCAGTGGCCAGGGTTCTGGGGCCAACGTCCTGACTTTC. Translation: CATSGQGSGANVLTF.

This sequence joins TRBV7-9 and TRBJ2-2; TRBD1 is a possible D gene (5 bases). Germline V gene data show CDR1 as SEHNR and CDR2 as FQNEAQ (reference sequence). The V gene lost 6 bases and the J gene lost 0 bases, with 11 bases spanning the gap. The CDR3 extends over 15 amino acids. DNA for the CDR3: TGTGCCAGCAGGATGGACATAACGAACACCGGGGAGCTGTTTTTT. Amino acids: CASRMDITNTGELFF.

CDR3 protein: CASSDTGNGELFF. In nucleotides, the CDR3 is TGTGCCAGCAGTGACACCGGGAACGGGGAGCTGTTTTTT. This sequence joins TRBV6-4 and TRBJ2-2; tentative D call: TRBD2 (5 bases). The CDR3 contains 13 residues. The V end was cut by 2 bases, the J end by 7 bases, with 8 bases between. Germline CDR1 reads MRHNA; CDR2 reads SNTAGT.

The CDR3 region is CASSRRTSGSSGDTQYF. The CDR3 nucleotides are TGTGCCAGCAGCCGGAGGACTAGCGGGAGTTCCGGAGATACGCAGTATTTT. J is TRBJ2-3 and V is TRBV7-9; 13 bases fit TRBD2. Germline V lookup: CDR1 SEHNR, CDR2 FQNEAQ (reference sequence). With V trimmed by 5 bases and J by 5 bases, 10 bases remained unmatched. The length of the CDR3 is 17 residues.

This rearrangement joins TRBV7-8 to TRBJ2-7, with 7 bases fitting TRBD2. Germline V gene lookup returns CDR1 SGHVS and CDR2 FQNEAQ. Germline trimming cut 5 bases from V and 3 bases from J; bases unmatched to any gene: 16. This CDR3 has 17 residues. The CDR3 protein is CASSRSESGVLSYEQYV. Here the CDR3 DNA reads TGTGCCAGCAGCCGATCTGAAAGCGGGGTATTAAGCTACGAGCAGTACGTC.

This sequence joins TRBV14 and TRBJ1-1, with D possibly matching TRBD1 (6 bases). V was trimmed by 0 bases and J by 10 bases, leaving 15 bases between them. Germline CDR1 SGHDN, CDR2 FVKESK. The CDR3 is made up of 14 amino acids. CDR3 bases: TGTGCCAGCAGCCAAGATCGAAACAGGGCGGCAGCTTTCTTT. Its protein product is CASSQDRNRAAAFF.

This clone was recorded only once. The chain recombines TRBV6-5 with TRBJ2-5; 13 bases align to TRBD2. CDR3 size: 15 residues. The germline gives CDR1 MNHEY, CDR2 SVGAGI. Trimming at V came to 11 bases and at J to 0 bases, leaving 6 bases not matched to a gene. CDR3 amino acids: CAGTGLAGNQETQYF. CDR3 in DNA: TGTGCCGGCACGGGACTAGCGGGAAACCAAGAGACCCAGTACTTC.

The CDR3 nucleotides are TGTGCCTGGAATGACGGGGGTGGGTACGAGCAGTACTTC. Translation: CAWNDGGGYEQYF. The chain combines TRBV30 with TRBJ2-7; the D gene is possibly TRBD2 (6 bases). Looked up from germline, CDR1 is GTSNPN and CDR2 is SVGIG (reference sequence). This CDR3 is built from 13 residues. Trimming removed 4 bases from V and 4 bases from J, with 14 bases in between. The full variable domain, in which reference TRBV30 and TRBJ2-7 provide the parts outside the CDR3, is SQTIHQWPATLVQPVGSPLSLECTVEGTSNPNLYWYRQAAGRGLQLLFYSVGIGQISSEVPQNLSASRPQDRQFILSSKKLLLSDSGFYLCAWNDGGGYEQYFGPGTRLTVT.

The rearrangement joins TRBV2 to TRBJ1-2; tentatively, D is TRBD1 (5 bases). Looked up from germline, CDR1 is SNHLY and CDR2 is FYNNEI. The V end lost 0 bases, the J end lost 1 base, and 21 bases lay between the germline ends. The length of the CDR3 is 19 residues. Here the CDR3 DNA reads TGTGCCAGCAGTGAAGCCTCCGGGACCGGTAGTGCTGATAACTATGGCTACACCTTC. Translated, it gives CASSEASGTGSADNYGYTF.

DNA of the CDR3: TGTGCCAGTAGTATAGAGGGGGTTCAGCCCCAGCATTTT. Amino acids: CASSIEGVQPQHF. The rearrangement uses TRBV19 and TRBJ1-5; possible D gene TRBD1, 5 bases. CDR3 length equals 13 residues. The V gene's germline CDR1 is LNHDA and CDR2 SQIVND (reference sequence). The V end was cut by 0 bases, the J end by 6 bases, with 6 bases between.

The genes are TRBV7-2 and TRBJ2-3; 9 bases fit TRBD2. The V segment lost 3 bases and the J segment 0 bases; nucleotides outside the gene matches: 1. CDR3 length equals 15 residues. Germline V gives CDR1 SGHTA, CDR2 FQGNSA. CDR3 bases: TGTGCCAGCAGCTTGCGGGGGGGGAGCACAGATACGCAGTATTTT. The encoded protein is CASSLRGGSTDTQYF. The complete variable domain, with remaining parts taken from reference TRBV7-2 and TRBJ2-3, reads GAGVSQSPSNKVTEKGKDVELRCDPISGHTALYWYRQSLGQGLEFLIYFQGNSAPDKSGLPSDRFSAERTGGSVSTLTIQRTQQEDSAVYLCASSLRGGSTDTQYFGPGTRLTVL.

Details on this clone: Other DNA sequences within the sample encode an identical CDR3. The chain couples TRBV4-1 to TRBJ2-7, with D perhaps matching TRBD2 (6 bases). The CDR3 consists of 18 residues. V lost 5 bases and J 2 bases, leaving 25 bases between the germline ends. Per the germline V gene, CDR1 is MGHRA and CDR2 is YSYEKL. The CDR3, as DNA: TGCGCCAGCAGCAAATCAGGTACAAGCGGAGGGGCCACCTACGAGCAGTACTTC. It encodes CASSKSGTSGGATYEQYF.

This clone was picked up one time. The CDR3 DNA is TGTGCCAGCAGCTTAGCCAACGGCTACAATGAGCAGTTCTTC. As protein: CASSLANGYNEQFF. This chain connects TRBV7-2 to TRBJ2-1; D gene unclear. Trimming took off 0 bases at V and 3 bases at J, with 6 bases between the two ends. Germline CDR1 reads SGHTA; CDR2 reads FQGNSA. The CDR3 sequence is 14 residues long.

This chain uses TRBV5-4 with TRBJ2-7; D might be TRBD2 (6 bases). Trimming took off 2 bases at V and 5 bases at J, with 11 bases between the two ends. The germline gives CDR1 SGHNT, CDR2 YYREEE (reference sequence). The CDR3 covers 13 residues. CDR3 residues: CASSLVGGDEQYF. The CDR3 coding sequence is TGTGCCAGCAGCTTAGTCGGAGGGGACGAGCAGTACTTC.

The chain is built from TRBV3-1 (or the pseudogene TRBV3-2) and TRBJ2-7; a possible D gene is TRBD2 (7 bases). V lost 1 base and J lost 3, with 16 bases in between. Germline loops: CDR1 LGHDT, CDR2 YNNKEL (reference sequence). There are 16 residues in the CDR3. In DNA, the CDR3 is TGTGCCAGCAGCCAAGGGGCGGGGGCGTCGAGCTACGAGCAGTACTTC. This gives the protein CASSQGAGASSYEQYF.

V and J are TRBV5-1 and TRBJ2-6; TRBD1 aligns across 8 bases. The J segment lost 0 bases and the V segment lost 3 bases, leaving 8 bases of the junction unmatched. Looked up from germline, CDR1 is SGHRS and CDR2 is YFSETQ. The length of the CDR3 is 18 residues. CDR3 bases: TGCGCCAGCAGCTCCCTCGGGACAGGTAACTCTGGGGCCAACGTCCTGACTTTC. Its protein product is CASSSLGTGNSGANVLTF.

The V and J genes are TRBV5-4 and TRBJ1-3; possible D gene TRBD1, 5 bases. The length of the CDR3 is 14 residues. Between the trimmed V and J ends, which lost 4 bases and 0 bases, there was a span of 8 bases. Germline assignment: CDR1 SGHNT and CDR2 YYREEE (reference sequence). As DNA, the CDR3 is TGTGCCAGCAGCATGGACATCTCTGGAAACACCATATATTTT. Amino acids: CASSMDISGNTIYF.

This clone was recorded only once. The chain couples TRBV11-2 to TRBJ2-1; D ambiguous. The CDR3 is made up of 15 amino acids. Trimming shortened V by 6 bases and J by 2 bases, and 14 bases separated the two germline ends. Looked up from germline, CDR1 is SGHAT and CDR2 is FQNNGV. CDR3 coding DNA: TGTGCCAGCAGAATGTCATTTGGGACCTACAATGAGCAGTTCTTC. Its translation: CASRMSFGTYNEQFF.

The rearrangement uses TRBV19 and TRBJ1-1, with 8 positions matching TRBD1. This CDR3 spans 14 amino acids. Germline CDR1 reads LNHDA; CDR2 reads SQIVND (reference sequence). The J segment lost 1 base and the V segment lost 6 bases, leaving 4 bases of the junction unmatched. Here the CDR3 reads CASSAGTGNTEAFF. As DNA, the CDR3 is TGTGCCAGTAGCGCCGGGACAGGGAACACTGAAGCTTTCTTT.

V and J are TRBV5-1 and TRBJ2-7; a weak D match, TRBD1 (6 bases). Trimming took off 1 base at V and 5 bases at J, with 16 bases between the two ends. The CDR3 has 15 residues. Germline V lookup: CDR1 SGHRS, CDR2 YFSETQ. This chain's CDR3 is CASSLIQGKINEQYF. For the CDR3, the DNA is TGCGCCAGCAGCTTGATACAGGGCAAGATCAACGAGCAGTACTTC.